This T cell receptor beta chain is from a study of precursors of human CD4 cytotoxic T cells (dated by TCRdb to the late 2010s). Broadly, across the study: In total, 13 to 15 donors contributed CD4+ memory subsets to the bulk TCR-seq analysis. TCR-seq analysis of 14 donors yielded TCRalpha and TCRbeta chain sequences (table S7). Broader findings and caveats from the paper: The limitation that the direction of differentiation between precursor and effector cells cannot be definitively established by a human observational design was noted by the authors. A larger fraction of IL-7Rhigh TEMRA clonotypes than of TEM or TCM clonotypes was made up of expanded effector clonotypes. Only 13 of the 14 donors were included in some bulk TCR-seq comparisons, suggesting that not every subset was available for every donor. Compared with TCM and TEM subsets, the IL-7Rhigh and IL-7R- TEMRA subsets had more restricted TCR repertoires, with lower diversity and more expanded clonotypes.

This clonotype was counted only a few times. Its antigen is unknown. Nothing much larger sits one base from this clone, and base qualities are not available. Measured from the cysteine to the phenylalanine, the CDR3 is 13 residues long. Only the CDR3 part of the read is kept: 39 bases, read in frame from the first base. CDR1 and CDR2, per the germline V gene (reference sequence), are MNHEY and SMNVEV. At the junction V is shortened by 3 bases and J by 0 bases, with 5 bases in between. Sequenced using an Illumina MiSeq. Per the authors' processing: To quantify repertoire diversity, the Shannon-Wiener index was calculated using VDJtools. A TCRbeta clonotype was considered expanded if its clonotype frequency was 3 or more. TCRdb reprocessed the public reads (quality trimming at Q25 with fastp, clone calling with MiXCR) and kept in-frame beta chains. Rows matching on CDR3 protein sequence are summarized as one entry with the most common DNA and genes. TCRdb, not the original authors, processed these V and J calls. The sample contains just over 750 distinct CDR3 sequences, around a fifth of them found a single time. Of the sample, about 8.2% is held by the ten largest clones.

Bulk UMI-based TCR sequencing was performed on four sorted CD4+ memory subsets (TCM, TEM, IL-7Rhigh TEMRA, IL-7R- TEMRA) to test a precursor-effector relationship among CD4 cytotoxic T cells. The cells came from peripheral blood mononuclear cells that had been isolated from human blood. The chain uses TRBV27 and TRBJ1-2; a confident D gene designation cannot be given. This TCR derives from a human donor in good health. The sample was memory CD4+ T cells from blood (PBMCs). This receptor carries the CDR3 CASSLSANYGYTF. In nucleotide form, the sequence is TGTGCCAGCAGTTTGAGCGCTAACTATGGCTACACCTTC.